The sequence of this T cell receptor beta chain was determined in a study of cytomegalovirus exposure and HLA in healthy donors. Study-wide background: For the roughly 400 genotyped donors, 75% to 90% fell within the Caucasian-associated ancestry cluster.

Study conclusions and caveats: Specific recognition of CMV antigens was confirmed in vitro for a few chains (all CMV-associated). A later analysis reportedly identified an Asian-associated ancestry cluster as carrying fewer N-insertions than the approximately 710-donor mean.

The study ran its PCR with 60 Vbeta and 13 Jbeta primers. Only in-frame clones appear in the TCRdb table, and some are missing; sequencing was by immunoSEQ multiplex PCR. Altogether approximately 180,000 clones are present, about 76% being singletons, with the ten largest covering around 1.6%. V was clipped by 6 bases and J by 5 bases, with 13 bases between them. The germline V gene has CDR1 MGHDK and CDR2 SYGVNS. This CDR3 spans 13 amino acids. Turning to this clone: Its specificity is unknown.

The chain recombines TRBV25-1 with TRBJ2-5; D might be TRBD2 (6 bases). This clonotype was obtained from a woman in her fifties or sixties in good health and CMV-seronegative. What was sequenced was PBMCs. The CDR3 reads CASSEKGRETQYF. The CDR3 DNA reads as TGTGCCAGCAGCGAGAAGGGGAGGGAGACCCAGTACTTC.